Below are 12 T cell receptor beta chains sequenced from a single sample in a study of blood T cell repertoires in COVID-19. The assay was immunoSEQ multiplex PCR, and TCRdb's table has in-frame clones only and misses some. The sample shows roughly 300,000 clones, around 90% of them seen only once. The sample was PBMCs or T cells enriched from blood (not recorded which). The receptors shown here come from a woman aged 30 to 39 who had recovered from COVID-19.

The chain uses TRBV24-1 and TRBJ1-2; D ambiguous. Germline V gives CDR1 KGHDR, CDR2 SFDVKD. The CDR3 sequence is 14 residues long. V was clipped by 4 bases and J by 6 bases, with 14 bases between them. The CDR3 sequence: CATSDRLIGHGYTF. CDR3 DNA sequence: TGTGCCACCAGTGACAGACTCATCGGCCATGGCTACACCTTC.

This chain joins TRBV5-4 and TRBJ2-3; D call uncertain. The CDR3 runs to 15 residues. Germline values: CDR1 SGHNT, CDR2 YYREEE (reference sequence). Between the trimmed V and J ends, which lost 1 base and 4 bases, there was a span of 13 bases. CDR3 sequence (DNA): TGTGCCAGCAGCTTGTCGAACGCCGCGTCAGATACGCAGTATTTT. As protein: CASSLSNAASDTQYF.

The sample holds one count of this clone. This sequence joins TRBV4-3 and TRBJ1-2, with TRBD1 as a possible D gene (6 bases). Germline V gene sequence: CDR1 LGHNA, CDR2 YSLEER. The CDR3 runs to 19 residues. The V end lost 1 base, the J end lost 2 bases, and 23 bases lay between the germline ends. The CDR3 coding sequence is TGCGCCAGCAGCCAAGGGGAGGGGACACCGACACCGCGGAACTATGGCTACACCTTC. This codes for CASSQGEGTPTPRNYGYTF.

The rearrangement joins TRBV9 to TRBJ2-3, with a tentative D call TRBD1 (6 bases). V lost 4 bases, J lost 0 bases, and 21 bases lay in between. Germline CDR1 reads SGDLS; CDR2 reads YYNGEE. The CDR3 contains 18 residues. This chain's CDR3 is CASSPLLGTNGSTDTQYF. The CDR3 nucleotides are TGTGCCAGCAGCCCCCTACTGGGGACAAACGGTAGCACAGATACGCAGTATTTT.

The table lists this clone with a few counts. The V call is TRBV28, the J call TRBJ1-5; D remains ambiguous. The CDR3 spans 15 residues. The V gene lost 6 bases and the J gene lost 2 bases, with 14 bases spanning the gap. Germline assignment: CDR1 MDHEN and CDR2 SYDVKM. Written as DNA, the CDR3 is TGTGCCAGCAGCCCCTCTCGCGATGGCAATCAGCCCCAGCATTTT. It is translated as CASSPSRDGNQPQHF.

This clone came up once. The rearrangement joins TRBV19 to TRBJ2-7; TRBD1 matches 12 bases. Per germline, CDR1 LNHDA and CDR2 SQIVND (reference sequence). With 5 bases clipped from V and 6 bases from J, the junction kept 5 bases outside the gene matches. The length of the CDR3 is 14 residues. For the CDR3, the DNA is TGTGCCAGTAGTCCGGGGACAGGGGGCCGCGAGCAGTACTTC. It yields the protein CASSPGTGGREQYF.

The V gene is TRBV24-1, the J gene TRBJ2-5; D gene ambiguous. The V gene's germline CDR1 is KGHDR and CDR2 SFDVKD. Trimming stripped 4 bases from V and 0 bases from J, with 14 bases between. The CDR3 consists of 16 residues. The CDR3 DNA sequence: TGTGCCACCAGTGACGGCCCCCTCGGAGACCAAGAGACCCAGTACTTC. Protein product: CATSDGPLGDQETQYF.

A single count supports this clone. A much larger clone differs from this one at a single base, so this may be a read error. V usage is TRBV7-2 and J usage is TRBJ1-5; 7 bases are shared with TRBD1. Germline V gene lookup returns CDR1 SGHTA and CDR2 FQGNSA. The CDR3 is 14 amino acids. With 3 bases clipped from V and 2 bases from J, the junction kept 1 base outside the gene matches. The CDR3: CASSFTGGNQPQHF. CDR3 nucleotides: TGTGCCAGCAGCTTTACAGGGGGCAATCAGCCCCAGCATTTT. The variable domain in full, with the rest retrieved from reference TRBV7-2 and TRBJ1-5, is GAGVSQSPSNKVTEKGKDVELRCDPISGHTALYWYRQSLGQGLEFLIYFQGNSAPDKSGLPSDRFSAERTGGSVSTLTIQRTQQEDSAVYLCASSFTGGNQPQHFGDGTRLSIL.

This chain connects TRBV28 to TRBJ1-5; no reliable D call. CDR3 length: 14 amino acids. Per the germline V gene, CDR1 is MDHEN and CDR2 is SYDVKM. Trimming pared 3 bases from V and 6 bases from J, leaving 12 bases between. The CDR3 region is CASSLSRATQPQHF. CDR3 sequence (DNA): TGTGCCAGCAGTTTGTCGAGGGCGACTCAGCCCCAGCATTTT.

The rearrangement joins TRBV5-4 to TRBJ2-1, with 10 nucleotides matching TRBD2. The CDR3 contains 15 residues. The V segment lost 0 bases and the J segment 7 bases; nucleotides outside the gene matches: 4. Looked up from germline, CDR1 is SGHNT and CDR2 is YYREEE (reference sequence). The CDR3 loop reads CASSLAAGGGNEQFF. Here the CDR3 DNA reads TGTGCCAGCAGCTTGGCAGCGGGAGGGGGAAATGAGCAGTTCTTC.

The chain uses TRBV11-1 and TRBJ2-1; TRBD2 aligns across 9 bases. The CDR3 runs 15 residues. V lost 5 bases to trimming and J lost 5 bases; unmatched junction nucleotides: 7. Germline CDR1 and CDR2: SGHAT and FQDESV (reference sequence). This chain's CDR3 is CASSHGTSINNEQFF. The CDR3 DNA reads TGTGCCAGCAGCCATGGGACTAGCATAAACAATGAGCAGTTCTTC.

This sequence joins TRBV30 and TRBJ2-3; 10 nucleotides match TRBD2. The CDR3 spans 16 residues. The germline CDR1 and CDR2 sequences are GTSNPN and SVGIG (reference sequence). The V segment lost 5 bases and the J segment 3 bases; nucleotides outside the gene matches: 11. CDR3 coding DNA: TGTGCCTGGGGTGGGGCTAGCGGGAGTGTAACAGATACGCAGTATTTT. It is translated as CAWGGASGSVTDTQYF.